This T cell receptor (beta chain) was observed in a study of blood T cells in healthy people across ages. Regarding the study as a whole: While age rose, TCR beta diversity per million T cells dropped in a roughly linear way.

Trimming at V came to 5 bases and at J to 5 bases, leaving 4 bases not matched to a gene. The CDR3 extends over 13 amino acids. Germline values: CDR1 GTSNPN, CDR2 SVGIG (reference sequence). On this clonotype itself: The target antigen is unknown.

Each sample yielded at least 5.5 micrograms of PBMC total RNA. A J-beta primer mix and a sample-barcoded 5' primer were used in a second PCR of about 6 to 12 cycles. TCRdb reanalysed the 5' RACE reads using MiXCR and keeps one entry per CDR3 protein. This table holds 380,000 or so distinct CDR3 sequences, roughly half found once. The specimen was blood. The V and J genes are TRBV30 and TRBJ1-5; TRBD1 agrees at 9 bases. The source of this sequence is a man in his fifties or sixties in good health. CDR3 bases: TGTGCCTGGGGGACAGGGCGACATCAGCCCCAGCATTTT. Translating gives CAWGTGRHQPQHF.